This TCR beta chain was observed in a study of T cells in Graves' hyperthyroidism and ophthalmopathy (dated by TCRdb to the late 2010s). About the study as a whole: Peripheral blood samples were taken at the time of initial diagnosis, prior to any treatment. Once sampling was done, hyperthyroidism patients were given methimazole at a starting dose of 30 mg daily, whereas ophthalmopathy patients were given high-dose intravenous methylprednisolone. The paper reports TCR Vbeta CDR3 sequencing of roughly 140 peripheral blood samples: around 45 ophthalmopathy, under 80 hyperthyroidism and 17 progressor patients. The study also compared thyroid tissue and blood T-cell repertoires from about six Graves' hyperthyroidism patients. The approximately 97 discovery patients were randomly divided into training and test sets at a 7:3 ratio. An independent validation cohort of about 19 hyperthyroidism patients and approximately 15 patients who later progressed to ophthalmopathy tested prospective prediction of ophthalmopathy. TCR V-J signatures able to tell the groups apart were searched for in a discovery cohort of approximately 95 patients, of whom under 45 had Graves' ophthalmopathy and under 65 had stable Graves' hyperthyroidism.

In this sample, this clonotype turned up a few times. Its specific antigen is unknown. There are no base qualities to consult, and no much larger clone falls within one base. From the cysteine up to the phenylalanine, the CDR3 has a length of 16 residues. CDR3 DNA only is kept here, 48 bases in frame from base 1. The germline V gene (reference sequence) sets CDR1 to DFQATT and CDR2 to SNEGSKA. V is shortened by 0 bases, J by 2 bases, and the region joining them spans 14 bases. The TCR beta CDR3 regions were amplified from the RNA transcripts. A first-round RT-PCR of the TCR CDR3 used the HTBI primer set with the Qiagen OneStep RT-PCR kit. The libraries were constructed in a second round of multiplex PCR and then size-selected and purified. Sequencing of the libraries was done on an Illumina HiSeq2000 using paired-end 100 bp reads. The paper's processing steps were these. SOAPnuke was used to process the raw data, removing reads that contained adapters or uncalled bases, had a mean Phred below 15, or lacked an exact match to the constant primer or identifier. High-quality paired reads were merged using COPE v1.2.5, and each unique nucleotide sequence was defined as a clonotype. MiTCR v1.1 was used to align the clonotypes against IMGT TRBV, TRBD and TRBJ reference segments. The analysis included only V-J combinations with a frequency above 0.0001, which together covered around 99% of the repertoires. The TCS score was defined as F50 (clonal expansion) divided by E x V (chaos), with BLOSUM62-based TCRdist calculated between CDR3 peptides within each V-J. Welch's t-statistics and random forest reduced approximately 520 V-J features to 13, which were used in a naive Bayes classifier (R e1071). TCRdb cleaned the public reads at Q25 with fastp, built clones with MiXCR and kept in-frame beta chains. Each entry merges the rows of one CDR3 protein and shows their most common DNA and genes. These V and J calls are TCRdb output, not the study's own analysis. Present in this sample are about 400,000 distinct CDR3 sequences, about 15% of which were seen just once. Of the sample, around a third falls within the top ten clones.

The paper's findings and limits, for the study overall: In validation, progression to ophthalmopathy was predicted by the model with 70.59% sensitivity and about 72% specificity, a median of approximately 7.1 months before onset. No statistical method was used to fix the sample size in advance, and group allocation was not hidden from the investigators. A 13 V-J signature model separated ophthalmopathy from stable hyperthyroidism, with approximately 86% sensitivity and 81% to 82% specificity in cross-validation and 80%/75% in testing. Blood samples also contained most of the expanded thyroid clonotypes (frequency above 0.001), which suggests that blood repertoires may reflect thyroid immune responses.

Stable Graves' hyperthyroidism was defined as the absence of progression to ophthalmopathy over 18 months of follow-up. The hyperthyroidism patients were between 18 and 65 years old and newly diagnosed, with a disease duration of less than 2 months. The study excluded patients with uncontrolled infections, other autoimmune diseases, pregnancy or lactation. Diagnoses relied on clinical symptoms, serum thyroxine and TRAb, thyroid ultrasound and orbital computed tomography. PBMCs were isolated from 7.5 to 10 ml of fresh peripheral blood by Ficoll-Paque density gradient centrifugation. Total RNA was extracted with Trizol reagent, and quality was checked on an Agilent 2100 Bioanalyzer.

The chain uses TRBV20-1 and TRBJ2-4; tentative D gene TRBD1, with 6 bases matching. Sequencing used blood. This clonotype was sampled from a woman in her thirties with Graves' hyperthyroidism. The DNA is as follows: TGCAGTGCTAGAGAGTTCAGGGGTTCGACCAAAAACATTCAGTACTTC. Translation gives CSAREFRGSTKNIQYF.